This T cell receptor (beta chain) stems from a study of molecular identifiers for immune sequencing clone quantification. Study context: Across replicate runs, RNA obtained from around 18,000 or 91,000 naive CD8 cells was divided into five, with four undergoing sequencing. Study-wide findings and caveats: Over 99% of effector molecules, yet under 1% of naive-cell molecules, were held by clones above 20 RNA copies.

One entry per CDR3 protein results from TCRdb running MiXCR on the PCR reads. The table includes around 460,000 distinct CDR3 sequences, 20% to 25% detected once. This clonotype was observed many times. Its antigen is not identified. Germline lookup yields CDR1 MNHEY and CDR2 SVGEGT. The CDR3 loop spans 13 amino acids. V shed 5 bases and J shed 7 bases, with 13 bases lying between them. Libraries used about 19,000 to 1,000,000 sorted naive CD8 T cells and 10%, 30% or 50% RNA input. The sorting of naive CD8 T cells used the CD8+CD4-CCR7+CD45RA+ phenotype. The sequenced sample was naive CD8+ T cells from blood, with Jurkat cell RNA spiked in. Subset noted: FACS-sorted CD8+CD4-CCR7+CD45RA+ naive T cells. The chain carries TRBV6-2 or TRBV6-3 and TRBJ2-3; D not certain. This clonotype originated in a human donor in good health. Some libraries in this study had Jurkat cell RNA spiked in. The DNA of the CDR3 is TGTGCCAGCAGTAGATTCGTGAGGAATACGCAGTATTTT. It translates to CASSRFVRNTQYF.